This T cell receptor beta chain emerged from a study of PD-1 blockade in classical Hodgkin lymphoma. To note about this clone: Antigen: not known.

This CDR3 has 17 residues. Study results and caveats: Diminished baseline TCR diversity has been reported in newly diagnosed patients relative to healthy donors. A significant rise in TCR diversity by C4D1 was seen for CD4+ but not CD8+ cells.

Every patient relapsed after autologous stem cell transplantation, and brentuximab vedotin exposure varied. Patients had relapsed/refractory classical Hodgkin lymphoma with complete response, partial response or progressive disease as best response. The table came from immunoSEQ multiplex PCR; TCRdb's copy has only in-frame clones and leaves some out. The data show 20,000 or so clones, with about four fifths seen just once and about a sixth held by the top ten. The material was peripheral blood mononuclear cells (PBMCs), obtained before the second cycle of nivolumab. The sequence was collected from a human donor with classical Hodgkin lymphoma. The chain combines TRBV21-1 with TRBJ1-3; the D call in the table, TRBD1, was not verified against the DNA. TRBV21-1 is described as a pseudogene. The DNA for the CDR3 is TGTGCCAGCAGCCCAGACAGGACAGTTAGCTCTGGAAACACCATATATTTT. This gives the protein CASSPDRTVSSGNTIYF.